Presented here are 26 T cell receptor beta chains from one specimen sequenced in a study of blood T cell repertoires in COVID-19. Clones were read by immunoSEQ multiplex PCR, and TCRdb kept only the in-frame ones, dropping some. Of some 80,000 clones detected, 87% appear once; the ten largest clones hold less than 3.5%. Sequences were obtained from peripheral blood. These receptor sequences come from a woman aged 50 to 65 with active or convalescent COVID-19.

The chain has TRBV5-1 and TRBJ1-1, with unresolved D. The CDR3 has 15 residues. CDR1 is SGHRS, CDR2 YFSETQ, per germline. Trimming stripped 1 base from V and 2 bases from J, with 12 bases between. The CDR3, as DNA: TGCGCCAGCAGCTTGCGTCGGGGAGTAAACACTGAAGCTTTCTTT. Protein sequence: CASSLRRGVNTEAFF.

The rearrangement uses TRBV11-2 and TRBJ2-5, with D tentatively TRBD2 (5 bases). The CDR3 is 16 amino acids. Trimming removed 1 base at V and 2 bases at J, with 14 bases between. Germline V lookup: CDR1 SGHAT, CDR2 FQNNGV. The CDR3 loop is CASSLAPATGQETQYF. CDR3 DNA sequence: TGTGCCAGCAGCTTAGCGCCGGCCACGGGGCAAGAGACCCAGTACTTC.

The rearrangement links TRBV30 to TRBJ1-1, with TRBD1 matching 9 bases. Germline values: CDR1 GTSNPN, CDR2 SVGIG (reference sequence). The CDR3 runs 16 residues. Germline trimming cut 0 bases from V and 5 bases from J; bases unmatched to any gene: 10. CDR3 loop: CAWSVPRTGGRTEAFF. DNA of the CDR3: TGTGCCTGGAGTGTCCCACGCACAGGGGGCCGGACTGAAGCTTTCTTT.

In this sample, this clone turned up once. The J gene is TRBJ2-7, the V gene TRBV19, with TRBD2 matching 7 bases. Looked up from germline, CDR1 is LNHDA and CDR2 is SQIVND (reference sequence). The CDR3 runs to 14 residues. Trimming took 8 bases from V and 3 from J; bases not matched to a gene: 10. The CDR3 DNA is TGTGCCAGTCAAACTACGGGGGGTATCTACGAGCAGTACTTC. Translating gives CASQTTGGIYEQYF.

This clone turned up a few times. The chain employs TRBV4-2 and TRBJ2-2; 10 bases fit TRBD2. The CDR3 sequence is 16 residues long. Germline trimming cut 2 bases from V and 1 base from J; bases unmatched to any gene: 1. From germline, CDR1 is LGHNA and CDR2 YNFKEQ. CDR3 sequence: CASSQTSGVNTGELFF. The CDR3 nucleotides read TGTGCCAGCAGCCAAACTAGCGGGGTGAACACCGGGGAGCTGTTTTTT.

The chain uses TRBV18 and TRBJ1-1; D is perhaps TRBD1 (5 bases). The CDR3 loop spans 14 amino acids. Trimming took 3 bases from V and 5 from J, leaving 13 bases between them. Germline CDR1 is KGHSH and CDR2 is LQKENI. The CDR3 region has the DNA TGTGCCAGCTCACCCTTGTTGGAGGGGACTGAAGCTTTCTTT. Its protein product is CASSPLLEGTEAFF. Together with reference TRBV18 and TRBJ1-1, the CDR3 gives the full variable domain: NAGVMQNPRHLVRRRGQEARLRCSPMKGHSHVYWYRQLPEEGLKFMVYLQKENIIDESGMPKERFSAEFPKEGPSILRIQQVVRGDSAAYFCASSPLLEGTEAFFGQGTRLTVV.

This clone came up many times. The chain is built from TRBV3-1 (or the pseudogene TRBV3-2) and TRBJ1-4; a weak D match, TRBD1 (6 bases). The CDR3 spans 16 residues. Germline lookup yields CDR1 LGHDT and CDR2 YNNKEL (reference sequence). With 4 bases removed from V and 3 bases from J, the gap between germline ends came to 15 bases. The CDR3 coding sequence is TGTGCCAGCAGCCGGGGGGGCGCGGCTTCTAATGAAAAACTGTTTTTT. The encoded protein is CASSRGGAASNEKLFF.

The chain couples TRBV29-1 to TRBJ1-4; tentative D call: TRBD1 (5 bases). CDR3 size: 12 residues. Germline lookup yields CDR1 SQVTM and CDR2 ANQGSEA. V was shortened by 5 bases and J by 6 bases, with 10 bases between the two germline ends. CDR3 sequence: CSVLRGDEKLFF. The CDR3 coding sequence is TGCAGCGTTCTCCGGGGGGATGAAAAACTGTTTTTT.

The V and J genes are TRBV27 and TRBJ1-4; the D is unclear. CDR3 length: 14 residues. V was trimmed by 4 bases and J by 8 bases, leaving 14 bases between them. CDR1 and CDR2 from the germline V gene are MNHEY and SMNVEV (reference sequence). The CDR3, as DNA: TGTGCCAGCAGTTCGTACTCAGGAGGAGAAAAACTGTTTTTT. Translated: CASSSYSGGEKLFF.

This rearrangement joins TRBV19 to TRBJ1-5; TRBD1 aligns across 9 bases. V was clipped by 5 bases and J by 7 bases; unmatched bases: 6. Germline V gene sequence: CDR1 LNHDA, CDR2 SQIVND (reference sequence). This CDR3 spans 14 amino acids. DNA for the CDR3: TGTGCCAGTAGTCAACAGGGGGCAGGACAGCCCCAGCATTTT. Translation gives CASSQQGAGQPQHF.

This clone was seen only once. The chain combines TRBV6-5 with TRBJ2-7; TRBD1 matches 11 bases. With V trimmed by 6 bases and J by 9 bases, 7 bases remained unmatched. The germline gives CDR1 MNHEY, CDR2 SVGAGI. There are 13 residues in the CDR3. The DNA of the CDR3 is TGTGCCAGCAGATTTGGACAGGGGGCGAGGCAGTACTTC. Protein product: CASRFGQGARQYF.

This clone occurred once. In DNA form, the CDR3 reads TGTGCCACCAGCAGAACCCCGGCCTATAATTCACCCCTCCACTTT. It encodes CATSRTPAYNSPLHF. V and J are TRBV15 and TRBJ1-6, with D unresolved. The germline V and J ends were trimmed by 2 bases and 2 bases, with 7 bases remaining between them. The CDR3 runs 15 residues. Germline loops: CDR1 LNHNV, CDR2 YYDKDF (reference sequence).

The chain has TRBV7-8 and TRBJ1-6; D gene ambiguous. The germline gives CDR1 SGHVS, CDR2 FQNEAQ. This CDR3 contains 17 residues. The V end lost 0 bases, the J end lost 0 bases, and 9 bases lay between the germline ends. CDR3 residues: CASSLAQLSSYNSPLHF. CDR3 nucleotides: TGTGCCAGCAGCTTAGCACAGCTTAGCTCCTATAATTCACCCCTCCACTTT.

The chain recombines TRBV12-3 or TRBV12-4 with TRBJ2-7, with a weak D call TRBD1 (6 bases). V was trimmed by 4 bases and J by 2 bases, leaving 9 bases between them. The CDR3 totals 13 residues. The CDR3 loop is CASSSGTPYEQYF. In DNA form, the CDR3 reads TGTGCCAGCAGTTCCGGGACACCCTACGAGCAGTACTTC.

In this sample, this clone turned up once. The CDR3 DNA reads TGTGCCAGCTCACCCAACCCCCCGGAGAGCAAAAACATTCAGTACTTC. Translating gives CASSPNPPESKNIQYF. This rearrangement joins TRBV18 to TRBJ2-4; D call uncertain. With 3 bases removed from V and 3 bases from J, the gap between germline ends came to 15 bases. CDR3 length: 16 amino acids. Germline V lookup: CDR1 KGHSH, CDR2 LQKENI.

The gene calls are TRBV7-2 and TRBJ2-5; 7 bases are a match to TRBD2. This CDR3 spans 14 amino acids. V was clipped by 4 bases and J by 2 bases; unmatched bases: 4. Per the germline V gene, CDR1 is SGHTA and CDR2 is FQGNSA. In DNA, the CDR3 is TGTGCCAGCAGCTACGGGAGGCCTCAAGAGACCCAGTACTTC. This codes for CASSYGRPQETQYF.

A few counts support this clone. The chain uses TRBV7-9 and TRBJ1-3, with D maybe TRBD1 (6 bases). The CDR3 loop spans 16 amino acids. V lost 1 base and J lost 4, with 14 bases in between. Germline loops: CDR1 SEHNR, CDR2 FQNEAQ (reference sequence). DNA for the CDR3: TGTGCCAGCAGCTTAGTGGCAGGGGCACCAGGAAACACCATATATTTT. Translating gives CASSLVAGAPGNTIYF.

This chain connects TRBV5-1 to TRBJ2-3; a possible D gene is TRBD1 (5 bases). Trimming left V 1 base short and J 5 bases short, with 14 bases between. There are 15 residues in the CDR3. CDR1 and CDR2 from the germline V gene are SGHRS and YFSETQ. DNA of the CDR3: TGCGCCAGCAGCTTGCTAGGGGTTGATAGAGATACGCAGTATTTT. This codes for CASSLLGVDRDTQYF.

This chain joins TRBV30 and TRBJ1-2; TRBD1 matches 7 bases. The germline gives CDR1 GTSNPN, CDR2 SVGIG (reference sequence). The CDR3 runs to 15 residues. The V segment lost 2 bases and the J segment 5 bases; nucleotides outside the gene matches: 11. CDR3 sequence reads: CAWSHTPGTAYGYTF. The CDR3 nucleotides are TGTGCCTGGAGTCACACCCCCGGGACAGCATATGGCTACACCTTC.

This clone appeared a single time. This sequence joins TRBV5-6 and TRBJ2-7; 7 bases match TRBD2. V was clipped by 7 bases and J by 5 bases; unmatched bases: 18. Germline-derived CDR1 and CDR2 are SGHDT and YYEEEE. The CDR3 runs to 16 residues. CDR3 amino acids: CASCGGASGRLDEQYF. In DNA, the CDR3 is TGTGCCAGCTGCGGGGGTGCGTCAGGGCGCCTGGACGAGCAGTACTTC. The entire variable domain, with the rest obtained from reference TRBV5-6 and TRBJ2-7, is as follows: DAGVTQSPTHLIKTRGQQVTLRCSPKSGHDTVSWYQQALGQGPQFIFQYYEEEERQRGNFPDRFSGHQFPNYSSELNVNALLLGDSALYLCASCGGASGRLDEQYFGPGTRLTVT.

The V and J genes are TRBV30 and TRBJ1-2, with D possibly TRBD1 on 5 matching bases. This CDR3 has 14 residues. V was pared by 0 bases and J by 4 bases, with 12 bases between. The germline gives CDR1 GTSNPN, CDR2 SVGIG (reference sequence). This chain's CDR3 is CAWSVRGVGYGYTF. Here the CDR3 DNA reads TGTGCCTGGAGTGTACGGGGGGTCGGCTATGGCTACACCTTC.

The rearrangement links TRBV5-1 to TRBJ1-2; TRBD1 is a possible D gene (5 bases). CDR3 length: 14 residues. Trimming stripped 3 bases from V and 3 bases from J, with 12 bases between. CDR1 SGHRS and CDR2 YFSETQ come from the germline V gene. The CDR3 DNA reads as TGCGCCAGCAGCTGGGCAGGGCCGGACTATGGCTACACCTTC. Its protein product is CASSWAGPDYGYTF.

This chain links TRBV6-1 with TRBJ1-2; weak D call: TRBD1 (5 bases). Trimming pared 2 bases from V and 2 bases from J, leaving 9 bases between. Germline V gene lookup returns CDR1 MNHNS and CDR2 SASEGT. CDR3 length: 14 amino acids. The CDR3 nucleotides read TGTGCCAGCAGTGAAACTGGGGGGAACTATGGCTACACCTTC. It translates to CASSETGGNYGYTF.

The chain recombines TRBV5-1 with TRBJ2-4, with 7 bases identical to TRBD1. The CDR3 extends over 18 amino acids. Germline V gene data show CDR1 as SGHRS and CDR2 as YFSETQ. The V gene end was trimmed by 0 bases and the J gene end by 0 bases; junction bases not matched to a gene: 9. In nucleotides, the CDR3 is TGCGCCAGCAGCTTGGATACGGGGACAGAACTAGCCAAAAACATTCAGTACTTC. Its translation is CASSLDTGTELAKNIQYF.

The gene calls are TRBV19 and TRBJ2-2, with 8 bases identical to TRBD2. The V gene end was trimmed by 4 bases and the J gene end by 6 bases; junction bases not matched to a gene: 13. This CDR3 is 17 amino acids long. From germline, CDR1 is LNHDA and CDR2 SQIVND (reference sequence). Here the CDR3 DNA reads TGTGCCAGTAGTACTATCCAGTTAGCGGGGACCTCCGGGGAGCTGTTTTTT. Protein: CASSTIQLAGTSGELFF.

J is TRBJ2-7 and V is TRBV19; 9 bases map to TRBD1. The ends lost 5 bases at V and 0 bases at J; junction bases unmatched: 2. The CDR3 contains 14 residues. Germline V gene sequence: CDR1 LNHDA, CDR2 SQIVND (reference sequence). CDR3 loop: CASSDRGSSYEQYF. CDR3 bases: TGTGCCAGTAGTGACAGGGGGAGCTCCTACGAGCAGTACTTC.